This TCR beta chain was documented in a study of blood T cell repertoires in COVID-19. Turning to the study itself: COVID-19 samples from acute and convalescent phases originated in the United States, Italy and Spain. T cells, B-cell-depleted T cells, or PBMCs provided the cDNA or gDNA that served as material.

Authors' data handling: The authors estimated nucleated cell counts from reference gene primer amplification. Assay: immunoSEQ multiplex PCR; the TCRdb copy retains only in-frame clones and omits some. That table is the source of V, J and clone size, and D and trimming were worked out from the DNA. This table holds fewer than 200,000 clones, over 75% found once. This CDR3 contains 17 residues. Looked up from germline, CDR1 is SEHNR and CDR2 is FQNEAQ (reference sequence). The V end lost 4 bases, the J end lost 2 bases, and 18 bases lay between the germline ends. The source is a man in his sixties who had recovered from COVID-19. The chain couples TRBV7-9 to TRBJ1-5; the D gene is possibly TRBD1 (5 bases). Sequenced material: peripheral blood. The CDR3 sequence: CASSSPVGHPGNQPQHF. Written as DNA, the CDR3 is TGTGCCAGCAGCTCCCCCGTTGGACACCCAGGCAATCAGCCCCAGCATTTT.